This T cell receptor (beta chain) was found in a study of technical replicates of blood from a few donors. Repertoires were generated with immunoSEQ multiplex PCR, while TCRdb's copy carries only in-frame clones and drops some. The table lists approximately 75,000 clones, around 97% of them singletons. The CDR3 is 14 amino acids. Germline-derived CDR1 and CDR2 are SQVTM and ANQGSEA. V lost 5 bases to trimming and J lost 9 bases; unmatched junction nucleotides: 13. This rearrangement joins TRBV29-1 to TRBJ1-1, with TRBD1 matching 9 bases. The source of this sequence is a human donor in good health. Sequenced material: T cells isolated from PBMCs. The CDR3 protein is CSVSGTGSLGKAFF. DNA of the CDR3: TGCAGCGTTTCCGGGACAGGGTCTCTTGGTAAAGCTTTCTTT.